This T cell receptor (beta chain) was identified during a study of cytomegalovirus exposure and HLA in healthy donors. The CDR3 is made up of 14 amino acids. CDR1 and CDR2 from the germline V gene are SGHNT and YENEEA. The V and J ends lost 5 bases and 2 bases respectively, with 12 bases between them. Study-wide results and limits: In a later analysis, at a false discovery rate of 0.05, 16,951 TCR beta sequences were associated with HLA alleles.

PCR primers comprised 60 Vbeta and 13 Jbeta primers. TCRdb's table, derived via immunoSEQ multiplex PCR, lists solely in-frame clones and lacks some. The table lists approximately 190,000 clones, roughly four fifths of them singletons. Comments on this clone: Its antigen is unknown.

Sequencing was performed on PBMCs. The TCR sequence derives from a woman aged 18-29 years in good health and CMV-seronegative. The chain links TRBV11-3 to TRBJ2-5; D is possibly TRBD2 (6 bases). CDR3 sequence reads: CASSPRDSQETQYF. DNA of the CDR3: TGTGCCAGCAGCCCGAGGGACTCACAAGAGACCCAGTACTTC. Filled out from reference TRBV11-3 and TRBJ2-5, the complete variable domain reads EAGVVQSPRYKIIEKKQPVAFWCNPISGHNTLYWYLQNLGQGPELLIRYENEEAVDDSQLPKDRFSAERLKGVDSTLKIQPAELGDSAVYLCASSPRDSQETQYFGPGTRLLVL.